Listed here are 27 T cell receptor beta chains from one sample, sequenced in a study of T cell responses to AZD1222 COVID-19 vaccine. Profiled with immunoSEQ multiplex PCR; TCRdb holds only in-frame clones, not every one. The table includes some 100,000 clones, roughly 89% detected once. Sequenced here: peripheral blood, sampled on day 0 of AZD1222 vaccination. The receptor set was obtained from an adult in good health.

J is TRBJ1-2 and V is TRBV10-3, with TRBD1 as a possible D gene (6 bases). CDR1 is ENHRY and CDR2 is SYGVKD in the germline V gene. The CDR3 runs 13 residues. Trimming took off 10 bases at V and 2 bases at J, with 14 bases between the two ends. CDR3 in amino acids: CATGGAENYGYTF. CDR3 coding DNA: TGTGCCACGGGGGGGGCGGAGAACTATGGCTACACCTTC.

The V call is TRBV18, the J call TRBJ2-7; 7 nucleotides agree with TRBD2. This CDR3 is 14 amino acids long. Germline trimming cut 1 base from V and 6 bases from J; bases unmatched to any gene: 6. The germline gives CDR1 KGHSH, CDR2 LQKENI. The CDR3 region is CASSPREGMGEQYF. The CDR3 bases are TGTGCCAGCTCACCACGGGAGGGAATGGGCGAGCAGTACTTC.

The chain links TRBV3-1 (or the pseudogene TRBV3-2) to TRBJ1-1; 9 positions match TRBD1. Germline loops: CDR1 LGHDT, CDR2 YNNKEL (reference sequence). This CDR3 has 14 amino acids. V lost 4 bases, J lost 5 bases, and 5 bases stayed unmatched. The CDR3 coding sequence is TGTGCCAGCAGCCCACAGGGGGCGAGGACTGAAGCTTTCTTT. This codes for CASSPQGARTEAFF.

This chain connects TRBV5-1 to TRBJ1-1; D not resolved. The V gene lost 3 bases and the J gene lost 6 bases, with 12 bases spanning the gap. The CDR3 is made up of 13 amino acids. Germline CDR1 is SGHRS and CDR2 is YFSETQ. CDR3 in amino acids: CASSSGNNAEAFF. The CDR3 DNA reads TGCGCCAGCAGCTCCGGAAACAACGCTGAAGCTTTCTTT.

The sample holds a few counts of this clone. V usage is TRBV7-2 and J usage is TRBJ2-1; D unresolved. Trimming shortened V by 1 base and J by 1 base, and 11 bases separated the two germline ends. This CDR3 has 16 residues. Germline CDR1 reads SGHTA; CDR2 reads FQGNSA. CDR3 amino acids: CASSLGAAGSYNEQFF. The CDR3 nucleotides are TGTGCCAGCAGCTTAGGGGCGGCTGGTTCCTACAATGAGCAGTTCTTC.

The V and J genes are TRBV6-5 and TRBJ1-6; D call uncertain. Per germline, CDR1 MNHEY and CDR2 SVGAGI. The V gene lost 8 bases and the J gene lost 7 bases, with 15 bases spanning the gap. The CDR3 is 14 amino acids. The CDR3 spells CASRLDGRNSPLHF. The CDR3 DNA is TGTGCCAGCCGCCTGGACGGAAGGAATTCACCCCTCCACTTT.

The chain carries TRBV28 and TRBJ2-5; D is unclear. In germline, CDR1 is MDHEN, CDR2 SYDVKM. Trimming removed 8 bases at V and 5 bases at J, with 18 bases between. CDR3 length: 14 residues. The CDR3 sequence: CASATEAPGETQYF. The CDR3 DNA is TGTGCCAGCGCCACCGAGGCGCCCGGGGAGACCCAGTACTTC. Full variable domain (remainder filled in from reference TRBV28 and TRBJ2-5): DVKVTQSSRYLVKRTGEKVFLECVQDMDHENMFWYRQDPGLGLRLIYFSYDVKMKEKGDIPEGYSVSREKKERFSLILESASTNQTSMYLCASATEAPGETQYFGPGTRLLVL.

This chain links TRBV7-3 with TRBJ2-5; a possible D gene is TRBD1 (6 bases). Germline CDR1 is SGHTA and CDR2 is FQGTGA. Trimming stripped 1 base from V and 2 bases from J, with 11 bases between. The CDR3 length is 15 residues. The CDR3 bases are TGTGCCAGCAGCTTAATGGCAGGGGAACAAGAGACCCAGTACTTC. It translates to CASSLMAGEQETQYF.

The V call is TRBV29-1, the J call TRBJ2-6; 9 bases match TRBD2. V was pared by 5 bases and J by 2 bases, with 13 bases of the junction left unmatched. This CDR3 comprises 18 residues. Per the germline V gene, CDR1 is SQVTM and CDR2 is ANQGSEA. CDR3 sequence: CSVRGDYSGSTGANVLTF. The DNA of the CDR3 is TGCAGCGTTCGGGGTGATTATAGCGGGAGTACTGGGGCCAACGTCCTGACTTTC.

This clone was seen at least ten times. V is TRBV27 and J is TRBJ1-1; no clear D gene. Germline V CDR1 and CDR2: MNHEY, SMNVEV (reference sequence). Trimming removed 2 bases from V and 4 bases from J, with 20 bases in between. The length of the CDR3 is 17 residues. CDR3: CASSLGLLTSRTTEAFF. CDR3 bases: TGTGCCAGCAGTTTAGGGCTCCTGACTTCTCGTACCACTGAAGCTTTCTTT.

The V call is TRBV19, the J call TRBJ2-7, with TRBD2 matching over 7 bases. CDR1 LNHDA and CDR2 SQIVND come from the germline V gene (reference sequence). The V segment lost 5 bases and the J segment 3 bases; nucleotides outside the gene matches: 13. The CDR3 consists of 16 residues. DNA for the CDR3: TGTGCCAGTAGTGGGGGATTCCGGTCGGGGGGCTACGAGCAGTACTTC. Amino acid sequence: CASSGGFRSGGYEQYF.

V is TRBV3-1 (or the pseudogene TRBV3-2) and J is TRBJ2-7; 9 bases are a match to TRBD1. The CDR3 loop spans 15 amino acids. Trimming cost V 3 bases and J 5 bases; bases outside gene matches: 8. CDR1 and CDR2 (germline): LGHDT, YNNKEL (reference sequence). The CDR3 coding sequence is TGTGCCAGCAGCCAGAGGTGGGACAGGGCCAACGAGCAGTACTTC. Residues: CASSQRWDRANEQYF.

The genes are TRBV7-8 and TRBJ1-1; weak D call: TRBD1 (5 bases). The germline gives CDR1 SGHVS, CDR2 FQNEAQ. The CDR3 is 13 residues long. The ends were cut back, 1 base at V and 11 bases at J, with 14 bases in the middle. Here the CDR3 reads CASSLGEVGRAFF. The CDR3 DNA reads TGTGCCAGCAGCTTAGGGGAAGTGGGGCGCGCTTTCTTT.

The chain uses TRBV2 and TRBJ2-3; D uncertain. The CDR3 extends over 15 amino acids. V was pared by 3 bases and J by 4 bases, with 14 bases between. The germline CDR1 and CDR2 sequences are SNHLY and FYNNEI. The CDR3 sequence: CASSDPSKGSDTQYF. CDR3 nucleotide sequence: TGTGCCAGCAGTGATCCTAGTAAGGGCTCAGATACGCAGTATTTT.

The CDR3 nucleotides are TGTGCCAGCAGTTACACGTCCGGGGGGGAGCACAATGAGCAGTTCTTC. This translates into CASSYTSGGEHNEQFF. This rearrangement joins TRBV6-5 to TRBJ2-1, with TRBD2 identical over 8 bases. CDR3 length: 16 residues. The germline gives CDR1 MNHEY, CDR2 SVGAGI. After removal of 2 bases from V and 5 bases from J, the junction contained 8 bases not matched to a gene.

This chain connects TRBV2 to TRBJ1-3; possible D gene TRBD1, 6 bases. Germline CDR1 SNHLY, CDR2 FYNNEI. This CDR3 has 17 amino acids. V was pared by 8 bases and J by 2 bases, with 22 bases between. CDR3: CASQPVRGGGAGNTIYF. CDR3 nucleotides: TGTGCCAGCCAGCCCGTTCGGGGAGGGGGAGCTGGAAACACCATATATTTT.

This sequence joins TRBV19 and TRBJ2-2; D may match TRBD1 or TRBD2 (5 bases each). The germline V gene encodes CDR1 LNHDA and CDR2 SQIVND (reference sequence). CDR3 length: 13 residues. Trimming took off 8 bases at V and 4 bases at J, with 11 bases between the two ends. The CDR3 sequence is CASEGPFTGELFF. The CDR3, as DNA: TGTGCCAGTGAGGGGCCCTTCACCGGGGAGCTGTTTTTT.

This clone has just one count. V and J are TRBV13 and TRBJ1-4, with 10 bases that match TRBD1. V was pared by 7 bases and J by 8 bases, with 10 bases of the junction left unmatched. The germline CDR1 and CDR2 sequences are PRHDT and FYEKMQ (reference sequence). This CDR3 is built from 15 residues. In DNA, the CDR3 is TGTGCCAGCACCTCAGGGACAGGGGCCAGAGAAAAACTGTTTTTT. It encodes CASTSGTGAREKLFF.

This sequence joins TRBV5-1 and TRBJ1-4; D perhaps matches TRBD1 (6 bases). Germline loops: CDR1 SGHRS, CDR2 YFSETQ. CDR3 length: 13 amino acids. Trimming removed 5 bases at V and 4 bases at J, with 9 bases between. The CDR3 sequence is CASRSRGNEKLFF. The CDR3 DNA reads TGCGCCAGCAGGAGCAGGGGTAATGAAAAACTGTTTTTT.

The rearrangement links TRBV5-1 to TRBJ2-1, with 10 bases that match TRBD2. The CDR3 extends over 17 amino acids. Trimming took 0 bases from V and 3 from J; bases not matched to a gene: 6. Per germline, CDR1 SGHRS and CDR2 YFSETQ. The chain's CDR3 is CASSLDLVAGGYNEQFF. The CDR3 DNA reads as TGCGCCAGCAGCTTGGATTTGGTAGCGGGGGGCTACAATGAGCAGTTCTTC. The variable domain in full, with the rest retrieved from reference TRBV5-1 and TRBJ2-1, is KAGVTQTPRYLIKTRGQQVTLSCSPISGHRSVSWYQQTPGQGLQFLFEYFSETQRNKGNFPGRFSGRQFSNSRSEMNVSTLELGDSALYLCASSLDLVAGGYNEQFFGPGTRLTVL.

This chain connects TRBV4-1 to TRBJ1-2, with D tentatively TRBD1 (6 bases). The CDR3 is 14 amino acids. The germline CDR1 and CDR2 sequences are MGHRA and YSYEKL. Trimming took 2 bases from V and 3 from J, leaving 10 bases between them. CDR3 in amino acids: CASSQKQGYYGYTF. CDR3 nucleotides: TGCGCCAGCAGCCAAAAACAGGGCTACTATGGCTACACCTTC.

The genes are TRBV6-5 and TRBJ2-7, with 11 bases that match TRBD2. J lost 6 bases, V lost 6 bases, and 10 bases had no gene match. Germline CDR1 is MNHEY and CDR2 is SVGAGI. This CDR3 spans 15 amino acids. The CDR3 loop reads CASSRRLAGIGEQYF. CDR3 bases: TGTGCCAGCAGCCGCAGACTAGCGGGGATAGGCGAGCAGTACTTC.

Only one count was recorded for this clone. The chain recombines TRBV6-1 with TRBJ1-1, with D unresolved. Trimming stripped 1 base from V and 7 bases from J, with 13 bases between. CDR3 length equals 14 residues. CDR1 is MNHNS and CDR2 is SASEGT in the germline V gene. CDR3: CASSEGVTVYEAFF. Written as DNA, the CDR3 is TGTGCCAGCAGTGAAGGTGTAACAGTGTATGAAGCTTTCTTT.

As regards this clone: One junction end does not reproduce the germline sequence, and a read error may be involved. The V and J genes are TRBV5-4 and TRBJ2-5, with D tentatively TRBD1 or TRBD2 (5 bases each). Germline assignment: CDR1 SGHNT and CDR2 YYREEE (reference sequence). This CDR3 is 12 amino acids long. The CDR3 nucleotides are TGTGCCAGCAGGTGGGACCAGGAGACCCAGTACTTC. This gives the protein CASRWDQETQYF.

This chain connects TRBV7-9 to TRBJ1-2, with 9 bases matching TRBD1. The CDR3 has 17 residues. Germline trimming cut 4 bases from V and 6 bases from J; bases unmatched to any gene: 15. Germline CDR1 SEHNR, CDR2 FQNEAQ (reference sequence). CDR3: CASSSQNWGQGINGYTF. The DNA of the CDR3 is TGTGCCAGCAGCTCACAAAACTGGGGACAGGGTATTAATGGCTACACCTTC.

This chain links TRBV9 with TRBJ1-2, with TRBD1 matching over 7 bases. CDR1 and CDR2 from the germline V gene are SGDLS and YYNGEE. With 4 bases clipped from V and 8 bases from J, the junction kept 14 bases outside the gene matches. The CDR3 is 15 amino acids. CDR3 amino acids: CASSPRQGRSDGYTF. DNA for the CDR3: TGTGCCAGCAGCCCCCGACAGGGCCGGTCCGACGGCTACACCTTC.

V gene TRBV7-3 combines with J gene TRBJ2-5; D uncertain. Germline CDR1 and CDR2: SGHTA and FQGTGA. CDR3 size: 13 residues. Trimming removed 4 bases at V and 2 bases at J, with 8 bases between. In DNA form, the CDR3 reads TGTGCCAGCAGCTCCGGATCTCAAGAGACCCAGTACTTC. The encoded protein is CASSSGSQETQYF.